This is a list of T cell receptor beta chains from one sample in a study of blood T cell repertoires in COVID-19. Measured with immunoSEQ multiplex PCR; TCRdb has only the in-frame clones, and not every one. The sample contains about 220,000 clones, just under 85% of which appear only once. Sequencing was carried out using PBMCs or T cells enriched from blood (not recorded which). The receptors shown here come from a woman in her 40s with acute COVID-19. Each CDR3 is given with its conserved first and last residue. Each record gives: V gene, D gene, J gene, clone size, CDR3 DNA, CDR3 protein. A D gene is named only where the DNA matches it firmly. The size field is filled for only some rows; it gives once, few, many or a size class.

V: TRBV7-8; D: TRBD1; J: TRBJ1-3; size: .; DNA: TGTGCCAGCAGCTTGGGGAGGGGTGGCAGGGGGCCTGGAAACACCATATATTTT; CDR3: CASSLGRGGRGPGNTIYF
V: TRBV4-3; D: .; J: TRBJ1-1; size: .; DNA: TGCGCCAGCAGCCAAGTAGTAGGGGGCACTGAAGCTTTCTTT; CDR3: CASSQVVGGTEAFF
V: TRBV19; D: TRBD1; J: TRBJ2-7; size: .; DNA: TGTGCCAGTAGTGCCCCGGGACAGGGCGAATACGAGCAGTACTTC; CDR3: CASSAPGQGEYEQYF
V: TRBV28; D: TRBD1; J: TRBJ2-7; size: .; DNA: TGTGCCAGCACCCGGGACAGGCTGACCTCCTACGAGCAGTACTTC; CDR3: CASTRDRLTSYEQYF
V: TRBV5-4; D: .; J: TRBJ1-1; size: .; DNA: TGTGCCAGCAGCTTGTCCCCGACAGACGACACTGAAGCTTTCTTT; CDR3: CASSLSPTDDTEAFF
V: TRBV28; D: .; J: TRBJ1-2; size: .; DNA: TGTGCCAGCAGTGAGCCCCATGTTTATGGCTACACCTTC; CDR3: CASSEPHVYGYTF
V: TRBV4-2; D: TRBD1; J: TRBJ2-3; size: .; DNA: TGTGCCAGCAGCCGGGGACAGGAAATGGATACGCAGTATTTT; CDR3: CASSRGQEMDTQYF
V: TRBV5-5; D: .; J: TRBJ2-3; size: .; DNA: TGTGCCAGCAGCTTCGGTATGGGAGTAGATACGCAGTATTTT; CDR3: CASSFGMGVDTQYF
V: TRBV11-1; D: TRBD2; J: TRBJ2-1; size: .; DNA: TGTGCCAGCAGCTTGGAGCGGGGGGGCGGTTATGAGCAGTTCTTC; CDR3: CASSLERGGGYEQFF
V: TRBV27; D: .; J: TRBJ2-2; size: .; DNA: TGTGCCAGCACCCTCCGGGGAAACACCGGGGAGCTGTTTTTT; CDR3: CASTLRGNTGELFF
V: TRBV28; D: TRBD1; J: TRBJ1-1; size: few; DNA: TGTGCCAGCAGCCCCGCAGGGGGCAGGGTCACTGAAGCTTTCTTT; CDR3: CASSPAGGRVTEAFF
V: TRBV7-8; D: .; J: TRBJ2-7; size: .; DNA: TGTGCCAGCAGCTCCAGGCCCTACGAGCAGTACTTC; CDR3: CASSSRPYEQYF
V: TRBV24-1; D: .; J: TRBJ1-6; size: .; DNA: TGTGCCACCAGGGCAGACTATAATTCACCCCTCCACTTT; CDR3: CATRADYNSPLHF
V: TRBV18; D: TRBD1; J: TRBJ1-3; size: .; DNA: TGTGCCAGCTCACTTGGACAGGGGGACGGAAACACCATATATTTT; CDR3: CASSLGQGDGNTIYF
V: TRBV4-1; D: TRBD2; J: TRBJ2-5; size: .; DNA: TGCGCCAGCAGCCTAGTCCCCGGGACTAGCGGGAGGGCCGGGGAGACCCAGTACTTC; CDR3: CASSLVPGTSGRAGETQYF
V: TRBV6-5; D: .; J: TRBJ2-1; size: .; DNA: TGTGCCAGCAGGAGAGACTGGACTGACTACAATGAGCAGTTCTTC; CDR3: CASRRDWTDYNEQFF